Listed below are T cell receptor beta chains from one sample, sequenced in a study of T-cell reconstitution after alpha-beta-depleted transplantation in children. One entry per CDR3 protein, called by TCRdb with MiXCR from the PCR reads. The data hold 600,000 or so distinct CDR3 sequences, with roughly 23% observed a single time. The sample was PBMCs, mostly from graft donor cells, taken 360 days after TCRalphabeta/CD19-depleted stem cell transplant. Source of these receptors: a boy younger than two who had a stem cell transplant for acute myeloid leukemia, so the T cells may come from the graft donor. Both conserved end residues are part of each CDR3. D genes are given only for firm matches. Clone size is shown for a subset of rows, as once, few, many or a class of expanded clone.

many 14 TRBJ2-4 TRBV5-1 - CASSMDLHQNIQYF TGCGCCAGCAGCATGGACCTTCACCAAAACATTCAGTACTTC
- 15 TRBJ1-1 TRBV19 - CASRFAGLGNTEAFF TGTGCCAGTAGATTCGCCGGGCTGGGGAACACTGAAGCTTTCTTT
- 14 TRBJ2-1 TRBV7-2 - CASSRADAYNEQFF TGTGCCAGCAGCCGAGCAGATGCGTACAATGAGCAGTTCTTC
- 15 TRBJ2-1 TRBV28 TRBD1 CASSPSRDRDPEQFF TGTGCCAGCAGCCCCTCCCGGGACAGGGATCCTGAGCAGTTCTTC
- 14 TRBJ1-1 TRBV18 TRBD1 CASSGTGSNLEAFF TGTGCCAGCTCAGGGACAGGGTCAAACTTGGAAGCTTTCTTT
once 14 TRBJ2-4 TRBV6-1 TRBD1 CASRDRVAKNIQYF TGTGCCAGCAGGGACAGGGTAGCCAAAAACATTCAGTACTTC
many 14 TRBJ2-3 TRBV20-1 - CSARDGRGAYTQYF TGCAGTGCTAGAGATGGCAGGGGGGCGTATACGCAGTATTTT
- 15 TRBJ2-5 TRBV15 TRBD1 CATSRATGQKETQYF TGTGCCACCAGCAGAGCAACGGGACAGAAAGAGACCCAGTACTTC
few 13 TRBJ1-5 TRBV12-3/TRBV12-4 TRBD1 CASTRQGDQPQHF TGTGCCAGCACTAGACAGGGAGATCAGCCCCAGCATTTT
many 16 TRBJ2-6 TRBV7-3 - CASSSPPSAGANVLTF TGTGCCAGCAGCTCCCCCCCAAGCGCTGGGGCCAACGTCCTGACTTTC
few 15 TRBJ1-6 TRBV28 - CASSLSWSYNSPLHF TGTGCCAGCAGTTTATCGTGGTCCTATAATTCACCCCTCCACTTT
- 13 TRBJ2-7 TRBV12-3/TRBV12-4 - CASSYDTPYEQYF TGTGCCAGCAGCTACGACACTCCCTACGAGCAGTACTTC
- 19 TRBJ2-1 TRBV9 TRBD2 CASSVATIPLAGDYNEQFF TGTGCCAGCAGCGTAGCTACAATTCCTCTAGCGGGGGATTACAATGAGCAGTTCTTC
few 16 TRBJ2-1 TRBV6-1 TRBD1 CASSSTGAPASNEQFF TGTGCCAGCAGTAGCACAGGGGCCCCGGCCTCCAATGAGCAGTTCTTC
many 15 TRBJ2-7 TRBV6-1 - CASSDGEVTSYEQYF TGTGCCAGCAGTGATGGGGAGGTGACCTCCTACGAGCAGTACTTC